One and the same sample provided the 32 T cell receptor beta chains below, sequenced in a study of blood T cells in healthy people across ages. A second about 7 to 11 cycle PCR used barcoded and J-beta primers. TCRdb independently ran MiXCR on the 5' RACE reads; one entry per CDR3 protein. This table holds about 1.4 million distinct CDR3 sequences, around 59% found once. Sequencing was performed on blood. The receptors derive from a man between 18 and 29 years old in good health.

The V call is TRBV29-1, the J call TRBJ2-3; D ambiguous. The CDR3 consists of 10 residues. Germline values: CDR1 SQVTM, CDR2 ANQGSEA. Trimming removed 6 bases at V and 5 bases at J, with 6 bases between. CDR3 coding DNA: TGCAGCGTGCCGGGAGATACGCAGTATTTT. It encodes CSVPGDTQYF.

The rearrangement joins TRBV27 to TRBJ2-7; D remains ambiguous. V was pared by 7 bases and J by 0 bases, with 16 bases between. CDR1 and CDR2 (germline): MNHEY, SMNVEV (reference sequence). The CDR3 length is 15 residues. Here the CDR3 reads CASTSLGRNSYEQYF. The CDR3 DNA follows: TGTGCCAGCACTTCCCTCGGGCGGAACTCCTACGAGCAGTACTTC.

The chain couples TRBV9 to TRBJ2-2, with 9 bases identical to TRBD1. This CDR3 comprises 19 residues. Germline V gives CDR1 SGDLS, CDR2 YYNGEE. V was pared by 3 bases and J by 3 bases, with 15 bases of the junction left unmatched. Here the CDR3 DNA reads TGTGCCAGCAGCGCGCCCCGTTCGCGGGACAGGGTGGACACCGGGGAGCTGTTTTTT. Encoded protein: CASSAPRSRDRVDTGELFF.

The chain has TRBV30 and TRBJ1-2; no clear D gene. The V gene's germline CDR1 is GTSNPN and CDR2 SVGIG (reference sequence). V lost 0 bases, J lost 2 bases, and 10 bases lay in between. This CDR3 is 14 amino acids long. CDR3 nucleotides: TGTGCCTGGAGTGTGTATACAGCGAACTATGGCTACACCTTC. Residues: CAWSVYTANYGYTF. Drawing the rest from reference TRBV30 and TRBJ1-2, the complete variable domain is SQTIHQWPATLVQPVGSPLSLECTVEGTSNPNLYWYRQAAGRGLQLLFYSVGIGQISSEVPQNLSASRPQDRQFILSSKKLLLSDSGFYLCAWSVYTANYGYTFGSGTRLTVV.

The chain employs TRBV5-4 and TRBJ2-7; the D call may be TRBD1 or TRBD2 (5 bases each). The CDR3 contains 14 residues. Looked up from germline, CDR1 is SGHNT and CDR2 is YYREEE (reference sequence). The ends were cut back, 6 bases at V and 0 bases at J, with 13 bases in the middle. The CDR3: CASNPRDASYEQYF. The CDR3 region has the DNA TGTGCCAGCAACCCCCGGGACGCCTCCTACGAGCAGTACTTC.

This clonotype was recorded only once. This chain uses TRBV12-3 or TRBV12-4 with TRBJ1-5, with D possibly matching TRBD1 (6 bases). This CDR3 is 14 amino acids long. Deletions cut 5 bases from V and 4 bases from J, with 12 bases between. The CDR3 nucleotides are TGTGCCAGCAGTGGGAGGGGGGCGAATCAGCCCCAGCATTTT. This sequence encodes CASSGRGANQPQHF.

CDR3 loop: CASSTWPREQETQYF. DNA for the CDR3: TGTGCCAGCAGCACCTGGCCCCGGGAGCAAGAGACCCAGTACTTC. This chain joins TRBV7-2 and TRBJ2-5; possibly TRBD2 for D (6 bases). The CDR3 totals 15 residues. Germline CDR1 is SGHTA and CDR2 is FQGNSA. Trimming removed 5 bases from V and 2 bases from J, with 15 bases in between. Using reference TRBV7-2 and TRBJ2-5 for the parts outside the CDR3, the full variable domain is GAGVSQSPSNKVTEKGKDVELRCDPISGHTALYWYRQSLGQGLEFLIYFQGNSAPDKSGLPSDRFSAERTGGSVSTLTIQRTQQEDSAVYLCASSTWPREQETQYFGPGTRLLVL.

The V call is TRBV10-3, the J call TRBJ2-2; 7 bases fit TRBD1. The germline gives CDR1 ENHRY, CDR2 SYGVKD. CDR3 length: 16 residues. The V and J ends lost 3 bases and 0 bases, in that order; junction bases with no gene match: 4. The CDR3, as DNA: TGTGCCATCAGTGACCGGGACAGAGCGAACACCGGGGAGCTGTTTTTT. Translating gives CAISDRDRANTGELFF.

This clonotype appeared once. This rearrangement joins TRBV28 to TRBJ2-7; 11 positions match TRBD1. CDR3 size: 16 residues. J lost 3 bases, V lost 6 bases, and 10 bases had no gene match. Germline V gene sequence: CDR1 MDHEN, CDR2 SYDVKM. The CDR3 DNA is TGTGCCAGCAGCTACCTCCAGGGACAGGGGGTCTACGAGCAGTACTTC. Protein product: CASSYLQGQGVYEQYF.

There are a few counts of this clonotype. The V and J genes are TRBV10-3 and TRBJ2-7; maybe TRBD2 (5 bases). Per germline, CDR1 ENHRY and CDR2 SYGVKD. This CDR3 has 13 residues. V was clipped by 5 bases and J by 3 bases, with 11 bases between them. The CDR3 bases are TGTGCCATCAGTCCTCAAGGGAGCTACGAGCAGTACTTC. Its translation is CAISPQGSYEQYF.

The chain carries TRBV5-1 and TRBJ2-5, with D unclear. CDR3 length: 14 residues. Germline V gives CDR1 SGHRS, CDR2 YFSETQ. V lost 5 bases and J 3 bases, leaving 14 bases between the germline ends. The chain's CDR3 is CASRFNTVEETQYF. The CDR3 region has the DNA TGCGCCAGCAGATTTAACACGGTGGAAGAGACCCAGTACTTC.

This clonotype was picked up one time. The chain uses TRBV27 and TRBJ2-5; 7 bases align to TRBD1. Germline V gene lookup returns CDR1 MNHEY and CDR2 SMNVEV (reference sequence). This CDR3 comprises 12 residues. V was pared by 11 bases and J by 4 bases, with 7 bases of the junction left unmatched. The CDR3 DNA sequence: TGTGCCTCTGGGACAGCCGTAGAGACCCAGTACTTC. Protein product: CASGTAVETQYF.

CDR3 sequence (DNA): TGCGCCAGCAGCCAGGAGCGGGGGCCCACAGATACGCAGTATTTT. Translated: CASSQERGPTDTQYF. This chain uses TRBV4-3 with TRBJ2-3; 8 positions match TRBD2. With 3 bases clipped from V and 2 bases from J, the junction kept 4 bases outside the gene matches. This CDR3 spans 15 amino acids. Germline V CDR1 and CDR2: LGHNA, YSLEER.

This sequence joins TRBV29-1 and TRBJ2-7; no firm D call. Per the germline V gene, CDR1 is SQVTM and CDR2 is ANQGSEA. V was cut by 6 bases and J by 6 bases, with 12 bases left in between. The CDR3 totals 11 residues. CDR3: CSVLATREQYF. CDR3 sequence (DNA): TGCAGCGTCCTCGCTACTCGCGAGCAGTACTTC.

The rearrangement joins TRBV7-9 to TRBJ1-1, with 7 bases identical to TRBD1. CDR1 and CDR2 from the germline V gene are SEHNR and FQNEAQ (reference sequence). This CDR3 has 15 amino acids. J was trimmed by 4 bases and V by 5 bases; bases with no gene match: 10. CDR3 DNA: TGTGCCAGCAGCCTAAGACAGGGATGGAGCACTGAAGCTTTCTTT. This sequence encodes CASSLRQGWSTEAFF.

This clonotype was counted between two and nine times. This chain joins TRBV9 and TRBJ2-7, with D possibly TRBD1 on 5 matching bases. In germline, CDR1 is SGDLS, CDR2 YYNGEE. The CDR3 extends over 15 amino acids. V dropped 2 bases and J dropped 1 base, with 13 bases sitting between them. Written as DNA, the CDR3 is TGTGCCAGCAGCGTCGGCCAGGGATGGTCCTACGAGCAGTACTTC. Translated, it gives CASSVGQGWSYEQYF.

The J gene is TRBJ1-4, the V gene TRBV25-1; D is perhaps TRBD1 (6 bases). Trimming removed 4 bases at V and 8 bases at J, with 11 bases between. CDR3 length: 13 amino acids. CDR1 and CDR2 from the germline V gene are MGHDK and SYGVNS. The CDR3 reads CASSGTVLEKLFF. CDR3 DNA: TGTGCCAGCAGTGGGACAGTTTTAGAAAAACTGTTTTTT.

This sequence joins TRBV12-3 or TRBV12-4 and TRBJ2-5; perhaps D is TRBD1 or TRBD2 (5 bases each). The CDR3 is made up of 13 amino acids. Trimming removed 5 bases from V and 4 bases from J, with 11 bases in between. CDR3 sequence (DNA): TGTGCCAGCAGTGCTGAAGGGACAGAGACCCAGTACTTC. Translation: CASSAEGTETQYF.

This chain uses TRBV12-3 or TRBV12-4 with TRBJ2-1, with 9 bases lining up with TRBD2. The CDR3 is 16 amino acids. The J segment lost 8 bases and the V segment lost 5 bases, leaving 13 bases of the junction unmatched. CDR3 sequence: CASSPDKRGEVDEQFF. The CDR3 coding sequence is TGTGCCAGCAGTCCAGATAAGCGGGGGGAAGTAGATGAGCAGTTCTTC.

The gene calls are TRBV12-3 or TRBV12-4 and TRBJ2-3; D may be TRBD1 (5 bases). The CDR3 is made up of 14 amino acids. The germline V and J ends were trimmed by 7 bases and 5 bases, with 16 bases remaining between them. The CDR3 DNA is TGTGCCAGCACCCAAGGGGCAGTAATAGATACGCAGTATTTT. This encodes CASTQGAVIDTQYF.

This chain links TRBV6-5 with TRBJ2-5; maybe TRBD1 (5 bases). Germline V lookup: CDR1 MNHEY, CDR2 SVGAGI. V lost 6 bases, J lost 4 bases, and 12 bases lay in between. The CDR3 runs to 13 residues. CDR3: CASRLGVRETQYF. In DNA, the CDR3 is TGTGCCAGCAGGCTAGGGGTGAGAGAGACCCAGTACTTC.

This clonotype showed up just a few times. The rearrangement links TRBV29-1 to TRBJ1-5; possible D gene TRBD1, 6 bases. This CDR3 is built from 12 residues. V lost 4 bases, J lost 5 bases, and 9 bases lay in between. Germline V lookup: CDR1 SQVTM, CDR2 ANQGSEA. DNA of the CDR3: TGCAGCGTTGGGGCAGGGGATCAGCCCCAGCATTTT. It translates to CSVGAGDQPQHF.

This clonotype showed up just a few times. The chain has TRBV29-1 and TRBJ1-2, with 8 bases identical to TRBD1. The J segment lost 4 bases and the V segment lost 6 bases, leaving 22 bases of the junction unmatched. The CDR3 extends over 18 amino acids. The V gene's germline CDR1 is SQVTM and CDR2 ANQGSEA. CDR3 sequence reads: CSVATLGQDPPHSYGYTF. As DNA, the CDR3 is TGCAGCGTGGCAACCCTGGGACAGGATCCCCCTCACTCCTATGGCTACACCTTC.

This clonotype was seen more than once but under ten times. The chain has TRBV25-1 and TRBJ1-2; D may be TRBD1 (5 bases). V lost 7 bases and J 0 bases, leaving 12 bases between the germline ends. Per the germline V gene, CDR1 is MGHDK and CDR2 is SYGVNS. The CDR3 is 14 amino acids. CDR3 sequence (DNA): TGTGCCAGCACCCGGGACGTACCTAACTATGGCTACACCTTC. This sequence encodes CASTRDVPNYGYTF.

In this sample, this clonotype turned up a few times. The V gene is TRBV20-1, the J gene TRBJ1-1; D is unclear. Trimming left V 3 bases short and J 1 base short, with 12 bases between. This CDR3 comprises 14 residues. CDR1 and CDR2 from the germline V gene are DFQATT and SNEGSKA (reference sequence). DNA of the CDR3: TGCAGTGCTAGTCTCGACACGGCGAACACTGAAGCTTTCTTT. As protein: CSASLDTANTEAFF.

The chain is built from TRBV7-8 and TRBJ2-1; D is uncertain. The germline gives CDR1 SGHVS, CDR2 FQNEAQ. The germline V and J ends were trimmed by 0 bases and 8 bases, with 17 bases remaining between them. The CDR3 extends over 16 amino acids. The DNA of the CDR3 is TGTGCCAGCAGCTTAGCGCGGACCCGGCCTCTCCATGAGCAGTTCTTC. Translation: CASSLARTRPLHEQFF. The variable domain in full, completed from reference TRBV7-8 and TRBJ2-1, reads GAGVSQSPRYKVAKRGQDVALRCDPISGHVSLFWYQQALGQGPEFLTYFQNEAQLDKSGLPSDRFFAERPEGSVSTLKIQRTQQEDSAVYLCASSLARTRPLHEQFFGPGTRLTVL.

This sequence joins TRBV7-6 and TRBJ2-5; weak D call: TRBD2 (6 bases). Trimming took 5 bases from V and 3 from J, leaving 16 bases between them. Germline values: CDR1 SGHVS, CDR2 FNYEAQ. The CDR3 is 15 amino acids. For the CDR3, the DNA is TGTGCCAGCAGCCCAGGCGGGACCTTGAAAGAGACCCAGTACTTC. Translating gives CASSPGGTLKETQYF.

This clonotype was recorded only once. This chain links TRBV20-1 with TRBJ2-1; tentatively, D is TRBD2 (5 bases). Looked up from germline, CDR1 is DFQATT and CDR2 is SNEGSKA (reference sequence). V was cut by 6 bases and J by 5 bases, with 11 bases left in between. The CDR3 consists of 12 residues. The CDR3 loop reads CSARAVNNEQFF. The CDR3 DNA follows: TGCAGTGCGAGGGCGGTCAACAATGAGCAGTTCTTC.

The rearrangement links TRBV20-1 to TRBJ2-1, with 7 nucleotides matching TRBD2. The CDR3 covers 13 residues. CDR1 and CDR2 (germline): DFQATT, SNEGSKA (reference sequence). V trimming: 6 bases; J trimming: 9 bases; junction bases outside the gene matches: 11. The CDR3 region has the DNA TGCAGTGCGGGAAGCGGGGCCTACGGTGAGCAGTTCTTC. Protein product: CSAGSGAYGEQFF.

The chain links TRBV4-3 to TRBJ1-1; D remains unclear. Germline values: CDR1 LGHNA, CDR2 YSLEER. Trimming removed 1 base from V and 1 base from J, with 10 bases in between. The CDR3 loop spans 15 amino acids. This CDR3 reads CASSQGLGRNTEAFF. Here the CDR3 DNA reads TGCGCCAGCAGCCAAGGTCTAGGGCGGAACACTGAAGCTTTCTTT.

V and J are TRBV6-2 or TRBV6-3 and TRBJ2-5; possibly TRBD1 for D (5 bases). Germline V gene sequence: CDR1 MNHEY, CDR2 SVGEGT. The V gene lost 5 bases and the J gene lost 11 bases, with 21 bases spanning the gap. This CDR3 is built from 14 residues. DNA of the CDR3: TGTGCCAGCAGTAAAATCAACCAGGGCAATGAGCAGTACTTC. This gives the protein CASSKINQGNEQYF.

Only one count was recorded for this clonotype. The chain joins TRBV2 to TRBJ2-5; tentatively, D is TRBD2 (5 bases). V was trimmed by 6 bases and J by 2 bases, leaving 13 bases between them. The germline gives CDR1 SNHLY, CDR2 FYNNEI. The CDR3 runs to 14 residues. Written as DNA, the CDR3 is TGTGCCAGCAGGGGCAAACTAGGACAAGAGACCCAGTACTTC. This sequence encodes CASRGKLGQETQYF.